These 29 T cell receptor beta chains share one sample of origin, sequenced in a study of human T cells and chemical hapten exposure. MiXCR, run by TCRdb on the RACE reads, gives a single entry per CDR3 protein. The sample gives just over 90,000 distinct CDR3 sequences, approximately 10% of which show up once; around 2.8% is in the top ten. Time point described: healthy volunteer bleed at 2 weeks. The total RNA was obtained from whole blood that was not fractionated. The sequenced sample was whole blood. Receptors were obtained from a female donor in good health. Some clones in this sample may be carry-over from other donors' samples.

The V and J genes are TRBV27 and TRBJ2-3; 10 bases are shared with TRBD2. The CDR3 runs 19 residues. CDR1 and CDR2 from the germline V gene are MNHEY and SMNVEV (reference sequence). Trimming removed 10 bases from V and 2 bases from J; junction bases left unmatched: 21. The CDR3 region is CANPNLAGVLGGFTDTQYF. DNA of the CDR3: TGTGCCAACCCTAACCTAGCGGGAGTTTTAGGGGGGTTCACAGATACGCAGTATTTT.

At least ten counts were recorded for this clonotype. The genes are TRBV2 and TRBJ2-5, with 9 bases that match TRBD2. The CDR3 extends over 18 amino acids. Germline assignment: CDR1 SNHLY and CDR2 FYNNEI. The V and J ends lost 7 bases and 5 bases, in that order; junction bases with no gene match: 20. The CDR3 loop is CASTYGATSGPERETQYF. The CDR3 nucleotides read TGTGCCAGCACCTACGGGGCGACTAGCGGCCCTGAGCGGGAGACCCAGTACTTC.

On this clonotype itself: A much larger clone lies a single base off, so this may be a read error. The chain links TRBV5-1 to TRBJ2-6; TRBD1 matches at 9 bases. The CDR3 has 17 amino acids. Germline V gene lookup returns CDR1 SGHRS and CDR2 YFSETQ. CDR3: CASSSGQGPSGTNVLTF. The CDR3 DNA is TGCGCCAGCAGCTCGGGACAGGGCCCCTCTGGGACCAACGTCCTGACTTTC.

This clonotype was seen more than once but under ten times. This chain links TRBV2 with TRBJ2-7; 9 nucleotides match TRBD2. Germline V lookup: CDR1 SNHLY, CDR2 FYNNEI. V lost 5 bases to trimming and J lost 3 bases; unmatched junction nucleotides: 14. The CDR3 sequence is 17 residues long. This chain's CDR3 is CASSSRTSAILLYEQYF. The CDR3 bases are TGTGCCAGCAGTTCGAGGACTAGCGCTATCCTTCTCTACGAGCAGTACTTC.

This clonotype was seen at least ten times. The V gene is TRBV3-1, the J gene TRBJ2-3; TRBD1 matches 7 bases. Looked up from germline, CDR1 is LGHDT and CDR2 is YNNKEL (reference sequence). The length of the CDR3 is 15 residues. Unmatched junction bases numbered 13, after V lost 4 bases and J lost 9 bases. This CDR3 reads CASSLDGAGGNTQYF. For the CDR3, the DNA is TGTGCCAGCAGCCTAGATGGAGCAGGGGGAAACACGCAGTATTTT.

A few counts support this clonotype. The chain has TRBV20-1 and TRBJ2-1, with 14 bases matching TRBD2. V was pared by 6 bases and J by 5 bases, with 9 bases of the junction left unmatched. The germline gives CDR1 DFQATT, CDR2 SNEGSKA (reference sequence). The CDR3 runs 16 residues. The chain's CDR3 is CSAPRLAGGKNNEQFF. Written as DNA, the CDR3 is TGCAGTGCGCCGAGACTAGCGGGAGGGAAAAACAATGAGCAGTTCTTC.

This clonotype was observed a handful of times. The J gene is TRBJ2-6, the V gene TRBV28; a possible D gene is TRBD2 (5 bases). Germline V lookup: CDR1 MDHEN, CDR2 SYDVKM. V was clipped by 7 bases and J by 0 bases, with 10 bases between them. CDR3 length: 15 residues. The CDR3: CASNKAGSGANVLTF. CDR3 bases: TGTGCCAGCAATAAGGCGGGCTCTGGGGCCAACGTCCTGACTTTC.

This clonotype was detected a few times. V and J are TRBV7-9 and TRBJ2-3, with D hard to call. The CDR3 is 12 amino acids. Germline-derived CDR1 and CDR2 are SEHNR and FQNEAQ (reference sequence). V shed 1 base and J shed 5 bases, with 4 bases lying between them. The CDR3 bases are TGTGCCAGCAGCTTAGATGAAGATACGCAGTATTTT. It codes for CASSLDEDTQYF.

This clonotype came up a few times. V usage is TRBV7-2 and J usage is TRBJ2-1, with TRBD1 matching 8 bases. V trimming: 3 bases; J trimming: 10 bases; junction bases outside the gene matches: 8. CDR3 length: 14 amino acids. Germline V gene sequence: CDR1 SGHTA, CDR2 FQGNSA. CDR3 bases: TGTGCCAGCAGCTTTTGGAGACAGGGGACCGAGCAGTTCTTC. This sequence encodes CASSFWRQGTEQFF.

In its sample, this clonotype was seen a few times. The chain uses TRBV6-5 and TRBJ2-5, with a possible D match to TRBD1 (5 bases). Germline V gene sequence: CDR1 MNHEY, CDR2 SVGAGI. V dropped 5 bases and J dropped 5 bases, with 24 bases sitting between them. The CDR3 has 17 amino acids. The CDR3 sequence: CASSTVGPQPGRETQYF. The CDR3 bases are TGTGCCAGCAGTACCGTGGGGCCACAACCCGGTCGGGAGACCCAGTACTTC.

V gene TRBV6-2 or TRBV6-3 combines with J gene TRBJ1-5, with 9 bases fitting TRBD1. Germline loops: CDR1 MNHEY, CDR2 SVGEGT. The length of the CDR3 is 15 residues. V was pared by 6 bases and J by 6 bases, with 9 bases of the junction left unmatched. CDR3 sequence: CASSARPDRGQPQHF. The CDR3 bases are TGTGCCAGCAGCGCACGCCCGGACAGGGGTCAGCCCCAGCATTTT.

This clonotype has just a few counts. CDR3 sequence: CASSQVTTATEAFF. CDR3 nucleotide sequence: TGTGCCAGCAGCCAAGTTACGACAGCCACTGAAGCTTTCTTT. J is TRBJ1-1 and V is TRBV4-2; TRBD1 might be the D (5 bases). CDR1 is LGHNA, CDR2 YNFKEQ, per germline. The CDR3 runs 14 residues. V shed 1 base and J shed 4 bases, with 10 bases lying between them.

For the CDR3, the DNA is TGTGCCAGCAAGAGGGCGACAGGGAACACCGGGGAGCTGTTTTTT. Translation: CASKRATGNTGELFF. The rearrangement uses TRBV2 and TRBJ2-2, with D perhaps TRBD1 (6 bases). Trimming cost V 7 bases and J 1 base, with 13 bases left between them. The germline CDR1 and CDR2 sequences are SNHLY and FYNNEI. The CDR3 is 15 residues long.

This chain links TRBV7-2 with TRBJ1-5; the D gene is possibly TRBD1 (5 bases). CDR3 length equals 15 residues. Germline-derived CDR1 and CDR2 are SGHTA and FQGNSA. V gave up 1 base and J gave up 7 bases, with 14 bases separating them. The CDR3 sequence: CASSLDQGGWQPQHF. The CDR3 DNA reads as TGTGCCAGCAGCTTAGATCAGGGAGGTTGGCAGCCCCAGCATTTT.

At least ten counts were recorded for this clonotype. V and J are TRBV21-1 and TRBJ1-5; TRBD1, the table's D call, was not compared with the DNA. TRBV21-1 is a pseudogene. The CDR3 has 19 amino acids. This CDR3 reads CASSKELGPLRMGNQPQHF. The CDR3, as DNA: TGTGCCAGCAGCAAAGAATTGGGACCCCTAAGGATGGGCAATCAGCCCCAGCATTTT.

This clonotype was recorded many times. The CDR3 DNA reads TGCAGCGTTGAAACGGGGAGGGGCACTGAAGCTTTCTTT. As protein: CSVETGRGTEAFF. The chain has TRBV29-1 and TRBJ1-1; D might be TRBD1 (5 bases). This CDR3 region has 13 residues. Trimming shortened V by 2 bases and J by 4 bases, and 11 bases separated the two germline ends. Germline V gene data show CDR1 as SQVTM and CDR2 as ANQGSEA.

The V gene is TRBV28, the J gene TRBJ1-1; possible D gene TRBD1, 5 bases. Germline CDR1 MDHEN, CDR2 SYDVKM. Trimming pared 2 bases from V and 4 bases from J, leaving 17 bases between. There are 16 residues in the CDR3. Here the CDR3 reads CASSLIGQGRGTEAFF. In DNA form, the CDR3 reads TGTGCCAGCAGTTTAATCGGGCAGGGAAGGGGCACTGAAGCTTTCTTT.

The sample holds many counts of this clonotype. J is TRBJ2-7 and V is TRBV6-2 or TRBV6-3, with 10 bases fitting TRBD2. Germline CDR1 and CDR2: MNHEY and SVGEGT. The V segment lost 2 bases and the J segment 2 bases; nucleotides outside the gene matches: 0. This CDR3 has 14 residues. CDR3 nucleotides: TGTGCCAGCAGTTACAGCGGGAGGGCCTACGAGCAGTACTTC. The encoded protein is CASSYSGRAYEQYF.

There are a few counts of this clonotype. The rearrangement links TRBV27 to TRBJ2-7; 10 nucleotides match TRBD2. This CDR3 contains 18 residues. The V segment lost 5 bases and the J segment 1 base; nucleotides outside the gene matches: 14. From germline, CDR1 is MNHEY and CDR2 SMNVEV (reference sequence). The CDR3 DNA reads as TGTGCCAGCAGTACCCGGACTAGCGGAGGGGTCGTGTCCTACGAGCAGTACTTC. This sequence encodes CASSTRTSGGVVSYEQYF.

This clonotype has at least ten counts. The CDR3 nucleotides read TGTGCCAGCAGTCCCCACCACCGGACAGGGGCTTACAATGAGCAGTTCTTC. Residues: CASSPHHRTGAYNEQFF. The genes are TRBV6-1 and TRBJ2-1, with 9 bases matching TRBD1. CDR1 and CDR2 (germline): MNHNS, SASEGT. This CDR3 has 17 amino acids. The ends lost 5 bases at V and 4 bases at J; junction bases unmatched: 12.

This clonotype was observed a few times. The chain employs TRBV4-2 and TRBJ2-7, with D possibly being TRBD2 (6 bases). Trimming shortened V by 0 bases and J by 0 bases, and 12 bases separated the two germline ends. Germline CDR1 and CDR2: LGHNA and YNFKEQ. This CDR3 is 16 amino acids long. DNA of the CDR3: TGTGCCAGCAGCCAAGATTTTGCTAGCGACTCCTACGAGCAGTACTTC. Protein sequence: CASSQDFASDSYEQYF.

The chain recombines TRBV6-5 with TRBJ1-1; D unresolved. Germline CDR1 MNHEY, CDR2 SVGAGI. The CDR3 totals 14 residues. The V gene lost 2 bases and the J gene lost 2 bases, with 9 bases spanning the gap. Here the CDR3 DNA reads TGTGCCAGCAGTTACGGGGTTCTTAACACTGAAGCTTTCTTT. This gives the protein CASSYGVLNTEAFF.

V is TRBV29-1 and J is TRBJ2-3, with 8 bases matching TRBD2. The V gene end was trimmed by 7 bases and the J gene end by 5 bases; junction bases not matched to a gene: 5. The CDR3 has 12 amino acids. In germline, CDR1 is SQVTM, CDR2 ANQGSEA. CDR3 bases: TGCAGCGCTTGTCTAGCGGGAGATACGCAGTATTTT. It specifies CSACLAGDTQYF.

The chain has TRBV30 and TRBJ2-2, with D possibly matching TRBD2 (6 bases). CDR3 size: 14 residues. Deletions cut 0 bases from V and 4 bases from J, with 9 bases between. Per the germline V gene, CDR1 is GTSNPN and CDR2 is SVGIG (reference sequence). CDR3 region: CAWSVVRGTGELFF. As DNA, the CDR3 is TGTGCCTGGAGTGTAGTGCGGGGCACCGGGGAGCTGTTTTTT.

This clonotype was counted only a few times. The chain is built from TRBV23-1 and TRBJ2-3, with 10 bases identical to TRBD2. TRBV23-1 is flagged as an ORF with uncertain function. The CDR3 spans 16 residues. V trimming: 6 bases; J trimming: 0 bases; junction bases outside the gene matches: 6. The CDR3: CASRNGLADSTDTQYF. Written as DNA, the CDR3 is TGCGCCAGCAGGAACGGACTAGCGGATAGCACAGATACGCAGTATTTT.

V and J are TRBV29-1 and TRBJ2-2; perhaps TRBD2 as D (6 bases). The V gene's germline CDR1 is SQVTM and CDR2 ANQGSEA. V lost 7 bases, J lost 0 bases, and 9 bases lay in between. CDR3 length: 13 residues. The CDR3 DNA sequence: TGCAGCGCGGGGGAATCGAACACCGGGGAGCTGTTTTTT. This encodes CSAGESNTGELFF.

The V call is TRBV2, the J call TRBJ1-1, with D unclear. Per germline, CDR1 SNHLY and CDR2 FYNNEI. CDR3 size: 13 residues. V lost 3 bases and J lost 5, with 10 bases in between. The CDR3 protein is CASSDRGRTEAFF. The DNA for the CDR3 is TGTGCCAGCAGTGATCGGGGTCGGACTGAAGCTTTCTTT.

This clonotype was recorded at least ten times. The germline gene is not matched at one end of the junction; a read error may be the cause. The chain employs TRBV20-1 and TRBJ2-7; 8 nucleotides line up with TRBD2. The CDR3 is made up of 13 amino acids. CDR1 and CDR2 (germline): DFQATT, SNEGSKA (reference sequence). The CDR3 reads CSARAERGTSLNF. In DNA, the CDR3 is TGCAGTGCTAGAGCGGAGCGGGGGACCTCGTTGAACTTC.

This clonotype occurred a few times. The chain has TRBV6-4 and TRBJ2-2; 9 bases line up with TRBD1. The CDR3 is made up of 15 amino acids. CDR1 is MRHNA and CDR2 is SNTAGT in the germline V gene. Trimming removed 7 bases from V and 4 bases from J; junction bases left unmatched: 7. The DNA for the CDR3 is TGTGCCAGCAAGCCCGGGACAGGGTCCACCGGGGAGCTGTTTTTT. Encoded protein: CASKPGTGSTGELFF.